This TCR beta chain was captured by sequencing in a study of blood T cell repertoires in COVID-19. As for the study in general: COVID-19 samples collected from the United States, Italy and Spain covered acute and convalescent phases. T cells, B-cell-depleted T cells, or PBMCs supplied cDNA or gDNA.

Germline trimming cut 6 bases from V and 3 bases from J; bases unmatched to any gene: 6. This CDR3 is built from 15 residues. The germline V gene encodes CDR1 MRHNA and CDR2 SNTAGT. Seattle-derived patients entered the study during active infection and were followed longitudinally. As originally analysed: Reference gene primers were amplified, and this amplification served to estimate nucleated cell counts. Sequencing used immunoSEQ multiplex PCR; TCRdb keeps in-frame clones, though not all of them. The V and J calls and the clone size are those of that table, but D and trimming were determined from the DNA. The sample lists some 500,000 clones, about 89% occurring once.

The sample comprised peripheral blood. The V and J genes are TRBV6-4 and TRBJ2-1; 9 bases are shared with TRBD2. This clonotype originated in a woman aged 50 to 65 with COVID-19, enrolled during active disease. Here the CDR3 reads CASRLSGGLYNEQFF. DNA of the CDR3: TGTGCCAGCAGACTGAGCGGGGGGCTCTACAATGAGCAGTTCTTC.